This is a list of T cell receptor beta chains from one sample in a study of blood T cells in healthy people across ages. One entry per CDR3 protein, called by TCRdb with MiXCR from the 5' RACE reads. In the table there are some 1,000,000 distinct CDR3 sequences, less than 25% of which are singletons. The data were also submitted as part of a second study, on T cells of mothers and their children.

Sequenced material: blood. These receptors were obtained from a girl aged 2 to 9 in good health. Both conserved end residues are part of each CDR3. The order of the fields is D gene, CDR3 length, clone size, J gene, V gene, CDR3 protein, CDR3 DNA. The D gene is left open where the match is weak. Size is omitted from some rows. Given values are once, few, many or a class for expanded clones.

D gene: TRBD1
CDR3 length: 17
clone size: few
J gene: TRBJ1-2
V gene: TRBV7-2
CDR3 protein: CASSLEVGMTGARGYTF
CDR3 DNA: TGTGCCAGCAGCTTAGAAGTGGGGATGACAGGGGCGAGGGGCTACACCTTC

D gene: NA
CDR3 length: 14
clone size: NA
J gene: TRBJ2-6
V gene: TRBV6-2/TRBV6-3
CDR3 protein: CASRLVSGANVLTF
CDR3 DNA: TGTGCCAGCAGGCTAGTATCCGGGGCCAACGTCCTGACTTTC

D gene: TRBD1
CDR3 length: 15
clone size: few
J gene: TRBJ2-2
V gene: TRBV2
CDR3 protein: CASRVGQGATGELFF
CDR3 DNA: TGTGCCAGCAGGGTGGGACAGGGAGCCACCGGGGAGCTGTTTTTT

D gene: NA
CDR3 length: 15
clone size: NA
J gene: TRBJ2-5
V gene: TRBV29-1
CDR3 protein: CSPTLVPPFQETQYF
CDR3 DNA: TGCAGCCCGACCTTGGTCCCACCTTTCCAAGAGACCCAGTACTTC

D gene: NA
CDR3 length: 14
clone size: NA
J gene: TRBJ1-6
V gene: TRBV20-1
CDR3 protein: CSASRGGQSSPLHF
CDR3 DNA: TGCAGTGCTAGTAGGGGTGGACAGTCTTCACCCCTCCACTTT

D gene: TRBD1
CDR3 length: 16
clone size: few
J gene: TRBJ1-2
V gene: TRBV7-9
CDR3 protein: CASSRGQGLTNYGYTF
CDR3 DNA: TGTGCCAGCAGCCGCGGACAGGGGTTAACTAACTATGGCTACACCTTC

D gene: NA
CDR3 length: 15
clone size: few
J gene: TRBJ2-7
V gene: TRBV20-1
CDR3 protein: CSARDGGTTEYEQYF
CDR3 DNA: TGCAGTGCTAGAGATGGGGGAACAACCGAATACGAGCAGTACTTC

D gene: NA
CDR3 length: 15
clone size: few
J gene: TRBJ2-1
V gene: TRBV5-1
CDR3 protein: CASSLEGDTYNEQFF
CDR3 DNA: TGCGCCAGCAGCTTGGAGGGGGATACTTACAATGAGCAGTTCTTC

D gene: NA
CDR3 length: 14
clone size: NA
J gene: TRBJ2-7
V gene: TRBV6-5
CDR3 protein: CASSYGGNLYEQYF
CDR3 DNA: TGTGCCAGCAGTTACGGCGGGAACCTCTACGAGCAGTACTTC

D gene: TRBD1
CDR3 length: 14
clone size: few
J gene: TRBJ2-5
V gene: TRBV6-2/TRBV6-3
CDR3 protein: CASTHLGTEETQYF
CDR3 DNA: TGTGCCAGCACCCACTTGGGGACAGAAGAGACCCAGTACTTC

D gene: NA
CDR3 length: 14
clone size: NA
J gene: TRBJ2-1
V gene: TRBV28
CDR3 protein: CASSRRDPNNEQFF
CDR3 DNA: TGTGCCAGCAGTCGCCGGGACCCTAACAATGAGCAGTTCTTC

D gene: NA
CDR3 length: 15
clone size: few
J gene: TRBJ2-7
V gene: TRBV6-5
CDR3 protein: CASSPSGYTSYEQYF
CDR3 DNA: TGTGCCAGCAGCCCAAGCGGGTACACCTCCTACGAGCAGTACTTC

D gene: NA
CDR3 length: 16
clone size: NA
J gene: TRBJ2-5
V gene: TRBV6-1
CDR3 protein: CASIGGKGRGVETQYF
CDR3 DNA: TGTGCCAGCATCGGCGGCAAGGGAAGAGGGGTAGAGACCCAGTACTTC

D gene: NA
CDR3 length: 12
clone size: NA
J gene: TRBJ1-5
V gene: TRBV28
CDR3 protein: CASSFNRRPQHF
CDR3 DNA: TGTGCCAGCAGTTTCAACCGTCGGCCCCAGCATTTT

D gene: NA
CDR3 length: 17
clone size: few
J gene: TRBJ2-1
V gene: TRBV28
CDR3 protein: CASSPGGRLDSYNEQFF
CDR3 DNA: TGTGCCAGCAGCCCGGGCGGGCGACTAGATTCCTACAATGAGCAGTTCTTC

D gene: NA
CDR3 length: 14
clone size: few
J gene: TRBJ2-7
V gene: TRBV4-1
CDR3 protein: CASTQEAASYEQYF
CDR3 DNA: TGCGCCAGCACCCAGGAAGCGGCCTCCTACGAGCAGTACTTC

D gene: NA
CDR3 length: 15
clone size: NA
J gene: TRBJ2-7
V gene: TRBV5-1
CDR3 protein: CASSFTGPQGYEQYF
CDR3 DNA: TGCGCCAGCAGCTTCACCGGGCCTCAAGGCTACGAGCAGTACTTC

D gene: TRBD1
CDR3 length: 15
clone size: few
J gene: TRBJ2-4
V gene: TRBV2
CDR3 protein: CASSGLVAGQGIQYF
CDR3 DNA: TGTGCCAGCAGTGGGTTAGTTGCGGGACAGGGTATTCAGTACTTC

D gene: NA
CDR3 length: 10
clone size: few
J gene: TRBJ2-7
V gene: TRBV6-5
CDR3 protein: CASSYVEQYF
CDR3 DNA: TGTGCCAGCAGTTACGTCGAGCAGTACTTC

D gene: TRBD1
CDR3 length: 15
clone size: few
J gene: TRBJ2-5
V gene: TRBV5-6
CDR3 protein: CASSWLQGVQETQYF
CDR3 DNA: TGTGCCAGCAGCTGGCTGCAGGGGGTCCAGGAGACCCAGTACTTC

D gene: TRBD2
CDR3 length: 14
clone size: NA
J gene: TRBJ2-1
V gene: TRBV29-1
CDR3 protein: CSVVGGLAYNEQFF
CDR3 DNA: TGCAGCGTTGTAGGGGGACTAGCGTACAATGAGCAGTTCTTC

D gene: NA
CDR3 length: 10
clone size: NA
J gene: TRBJ2-5
V gene: TRBV2
CDR3 protein: CASKGAQQYF
CDR3 DNA: TGTGCCAGCAAGGGCGCACAGCAGTACTTC

D gene: NA
CDR3 length: 15
clone size: NA
J gene: TRBJ2-2
V gene: TRBV29-1
CDR3 protein: CSVEDGGSNTGELFF
CDR3 DNA: TGCAGCGTTGAAGACGGGGGCTCGAACACCGGGGAGCTGTTTTTT

D gene: NA
CDR3 length: 16
clone size: NA
J gene: TRBJ1-3
V gene: TRBV7-9
CDR3 protein: CASSAYRGGSGNTIYF
CDR3 DNA: TGTGCCAGCAGCGCTTACCGCGGGGGGTCTGGAAACACCATATATTTT

D gene: NA
CDR3 length: 12
clone size: many
J gene: TRBJ2-3
V gene: TRBV7-9
CDR3 protein: CASSSLGDTQYF
CDR3 DNA: TGTGCCAGCAGCTCCCTAGGGGATACGCAGTATTTT

D gene: NA
CDR3 length: 15
clone size: NA
J gene: TRBJ1-4
V gene: TRBV15
CDR3 protein: CATSRSGSLNEKLSF
CDR3 DNA: TGTGCCACCAGCAGGTCCGGATCCCTCAATGAAAAACTGTCTTTT

D gene: TRBD1
CDR3 length: 16
clone size: few
J gene: TRBJ1-3
V gene: TRBV4-1
CDR3 protein: CASSHPGQESGNTIYF
CDR3 DNA: TGCGCCAGCAGCCATCCGGGACAGGAGTCTGGAAACACCATATATTTT

D gene: TRBD1
CDR3 length: 14
clone size: few
J gene: TRBJ2-7
V gene: TRBV4-3
CDR3 protein: CASSQETGFGKQYF
CDR3 DNA: TGCGCCAGCAGCCAAGAGACAGGGTTTGGCAAGCAGTACTTC

D gene: NA
CDR3 length: 14
clone size: few
J gene: TRBJ1-2
V gene: TRBV5-1
CDR3 protein: CASSFGKTGFGYTF
CDR3 DNA: TGCGCCAGCAGCTTTGGTAAAACAGGATTTGGCTACACCTTC

D gene: NA
CDR3 length: 13
clone size: NA
J gene: TRBJ2-3
V gene: TRBV3-1
CDR3 protein: CASSQASTDTQYF
CDR3 DNA: TGTGCCAGCAGCCAAGCCAGCACAGATACGCAGTATTTT

D gene: TRBD2
CDR3 length: 13
clone size: few
J gene: TRBJ2-7
V gene: TRBV29-1
CDR3 protein: CSAETTSVSAQYF
CDR3 DNA: TGCAGCGCCGAAACGACTAGCGTCTCGGCCCAGTACTTC

D gene: TRBD2
CDR3 length: 13
clone size: few
J gene: TRBJ2-5
V gene: TRBV20-1
CDR3 protein: CSATAGNQETQYF
CDR3 DNA: TGCAGTGCTACAGCGGGGAACCAAGAGACCCAGTACTTC

D gene: TRBD2
CDR3 length: 17
clone size: many
J gene: TRBJ2-3
V gene: TRBV5-1
CDR3 protein: CASSLVGLAGVTDTQYF
CDR3 DNA: TGCGCCAGCAGCTTAGTGGGACTAGCGGGAGTCACAGATACGCAGTATTTT

D gene: NA
CDR3 length: 14
clone size: NA
J gene: TRBJ2-1
V gene: TRBV7-2
CDR3 protein: CASTGSSSYNEQFF
CDR3 DNA: TGTGCCAGCACCGGCTCGAGCTCCTACAATGAGCAGTTCTTC

D gene: TRBD1
CDR3 length: 15
clone size: NA
J gene: TRBJ2-2
V gene: TRBV6-1
CDR3 protein: CASSPGTGNTGELFF
CDR3 DNA: TGTGCCAGCAGTCCCGGGACAGGGAATACCGGGGAGCTGTTTTTT

D gene: TRBD2
CDR3 length: 20
clone size: NA
J gene: TRBJ2-5
V gene: TRBV4-1
CDR3 protein: CASSQTPGLAGHLAQETQYF
CDR3 DNA: TGCGCCAGCAGCCAAACACCGGGACTAGCGGGCCATCTGGCCCAAGAGACCCAGTACTTC

D gene: TRBD1
CDR3 length: 18
clone size: NA
J gene: TRBJ1-1
V gene: TRBV7-3
CDR3 protein: CASSPNSDRVFMNTEAFF
CDR3 DNA: TGTGCCAGCAGCCCAAATAGCGACAGGGTGTTCATGAACACTGAAGCTTTCTTT

D gene: TRBD2
CDR3 length: 15
clone size: NA
J gene: TRBJ2-7
V gene: TRBV3-1
CDR3 protein: CASSPRLAGDHEQYF
CDR3 DNA: TGTGCCAGCAGCCCGCGACTAGCGGGAGACCACGAGCAGTACTTC

D gene: NA
CDR3 length: 11
clone size: NA
J gene: TRBJ2-1
V gene: TRBV2
CDR3 protein: CASSPGGPVLF
CDR3 DNA: TGTGCCAGCAGCCCCGGAGGACCCGTCCTCTTC

D gene: NA
CDR3 length: 15
clone size: NA
J gene: TRBJ2-5
V gene: TRBV27
CDR3 protein: CASSPLVPAQETQYF
CDR3 DNA: TGTGCCAGCAGTCCCTTGGTACCAGCACAAGAGACCCAGTACTTC

D gene: NA
CDR3 length: 13
clone size: NA
J gene: TRBJ1-2
V gene: TRBV11-2
CDR3 protein: CASSSSWDYGYTF
CDR3 DNA: TGTGCCAGCAGCTCGAGCTGGGACTATGGCTACACCTTC

D gene: NA
CDR3 length: 11
clone size: few
J gene: TRBJ1-2
V gene: TRBV29-1
CDR3 protein: CSVEEHRGYTF
CDR3 DNA: TGCAGCGTTGAAGAGCATCGCGGCTACACCTTC

D gene: TRBD2
CDR3 length: 17
clone size: NA
J gene: TRBJ2-1
V gene: TRBV7-9
CDR3 protein: CASSFAPGGASYNEQFF
CDR3 DNA: TGTGCCAGCAGCTTTGCTCCCGGGGGGGCCTCCTACAATGAGCAGTTCTTC

D gene: TRBD2
CDR3 length: 15
clone size: few
J gene: TRBJ2-5
V gene: TRBV25-1
CDR3 protein: CASSAYRDGGETQYF
CDR3 DNA: TGTGCCAGCAGCGCTTACCGGGACGGGGGGGAGACCCAGTACTTC

D gene: NA
CDR3 length: 14
clone size: few
J gene: TRBJ2-5
V gene: TRBV6-1
CDR3 protein: CASSAQEVIETQYF
CDR3 DNA: TGTGCCAGCAGTGCGCAGGAAGTAATTGAGACCCAGTACTTC

D gene: NA
CDR3 length: 12
clone size: few
J gene: TRBJ2-5
V gene: TRBV29-1
CDR3 protein: CSVGTGPETQYF
CDR3 DNA: TGCAGCGTTGGAACAGGGCCGGAGACCCAGTACTTC